This TCR beta chain was observed in a study of cytomegalovirus exposure and HLA in healthy donors. Germline-derived CDR1 and CDR2 are SGHAT and FQNNGV. The CDR3 has 14 residues. V lost 1 base, J lost 4 bases, and 10 bases lay in between. Assay used: immunoSEQ multiplex PCR; TCRdb lists only in-frame clones, some missing. Among roughly 130,000 clones, around nine tenths were seen once, and the ten largest hold approximately 1.5%. Whole-study results and caveats: Overall, around 160 TCR beta chains were annotated as cytomegalovirus-associated. The tendency of first-cohort TCR clusters to co-occur in the 120 or so validation repertoires was the finding of a later analysis.

With respect to this clone: Its antigen is currently unknown.

The TCR comes from a man aged 25-45 years in good health and CMV-seronegative. The sample comprised PBMCs. The chain joins TRBV11-2 to TRBJ2-5; D is possibly TRBD2 (6 bases). In DNA, the CDR3 is TGTGCCAGCAGCTTAGTACTAGCCGTAGAGACCCAGTACTTC. This sequence encodes CASSLVLAVETQYF.